The 23 T cell receptor beta chains below all came from one sample that was sequenced in a study of OX40 agonist ivuxolimab in advanced cancers. The library was prepared using the immunoSEQ multiplex PCR assay. Imported from immuneACCESS, the table was reduced by TCRdb to in-frame sequences with V and J called. These copies leave out some clones; in studies compared against another copy, an unresolved V gene accounts for under half, and the cause of the remainder is not known. This sample is represented by about 69,000 clones; around 80% of them were singletons. The ten top clones hold approximately 2.1% of the sample. This sample comprised CD4+ or CD8+ T cells sorted from blood, obtained in a trial of the OX40 agonist ivuxolimab. These receptors were taken from an adult with an advanced solid tumor such as melanoma, head and neck, liver or kidney cancer.

This clone was detected once. This chain connects TRBV10-2 to TRBJ1-2, with D uncertain. Germline CDR1 is WSHSY and CDR2 is SAAADI. Trimming took off 2 bases at V and 0 bases at J, with 7 bases between the two ends. The CDR3 is 14 residues long. The CDR3 spells CASSEDRANYGYTF. CDR3 in DNA: TGCGCCAGCAGTGAGGACCGAGCTAACTATGGCTACACCTTC.

Comments on this clone: Other DNA sequences within the sample encode an identical CDR3. The chain employs TRBV5-4 and TRBJ2-1, with D perhaps assigned TRBD1 or TRBD2 (6 bases each). This CDR3 is built from 16 residues. V was clipped by 0 bases and J by 0 bases, with 10 bases between them. Germline V gene data show CDR1 as SGHNT and CDR2 as YYREEE (reference sequence). CDR3 sequence reads: CASSLGGGGSYNEQFF. The CDR3 nucleotides read TGTGCCAGCAGCTTGGGAGGGGGAGGCTCCTACAATGAGCAGTTCTTC.

The chain employs TRBV2 and TRBJ2-7; D unresolved. V lost 6 bases and J 2 bases, leaving 2 bases between the germline ends. CDR3 size: 10 residues. Germline V gene lookup returns CDR1 SNHLY and CDR2 FYNNEI. CDR3 DNA: TGTGCCAGCAGGGCCTACGAGCAGTACTTC. Amino acid sequence: CASRAYEQYF.

The V call is TRBV25-1, the J call TRBJ1-5; D call uncertain. V was trimmed by 5 bases and J by 4 bases, leaving 6 bases between them. Per germline, CDR1 MGHDK and CDR2 SYGVNS. This CDR3 contains 12 residues. The CDR3 region has the DNA TGTGCCAGCAGTTCAGCTAATCAGCCCCAGCATTTT. It is translated as CASSSANQPQHF.

This chain joins TRBV5-4 and TRBJ2-1; 10 nucleotides match TRBD2. CDR3 length: 16 residues. Germline CDR1 and CDR2: SGHNT and YYREEE (reference sequence). After removal of 5 bases from V and 5 bases from J, the junction contained 10 bases not matched to a gene. In DNA form, the CDR3 reads TGTGCCAGCAGTCCATCGAGCGGGAGGGGACACAATGAGCAGTTCTTC. Translating it yields CASSPSSGRGHNEQFF.

The chain recombines TRBV5-5 with TRBJ2-1, with D perhaps assigned TRBD1 or TRBD2 (6 bases each). Per germline, CDR1 SGHKS and CDR2 YYEKEE (reference sequence). The CDR3 is made up of 16 amino acids. Trimming shortened V by 4 bases and J by 5 bases, and 19 bases separated the two germline ends. Here the CDR3 DNA reads TGTGCCAGCAGCATGGGGGCCCACGGGGGAAACAATGAGCAGTTCTTC. The encoded protein is CASSMGAHGGNNEQFF.

This clone appeared a few times. This chain uses TRBV27 with TRBJ1-5, with D hard to call. Germline V gives CDR1 MNHEY, CDR2 SMNVEV (reference sequence). There are 14 residues in the CDR3. Trimming removed 6 bases from V and 3 bases from J, with 12 bases in between. CDR3 in amino acids: CASRSGRFNQPQHF. The CDR3 nucleotides read TGTGCCAGCAGGTCTGGACGGTTCAATCAGCCCCAGCATTTT.

This chain joins TRBV5-1 and TRBJ1-2, with D hard to call. Germline CDR1 reads SGHRS; CDR2 reads YFSETQ. The CDR3 has 13 amino acids. The V gene lost 0 bases and the J gene lost 6 bases, with 9 bases spanning the gap. The CDR3 region has the DNA TGCGCCAGCAGCTTGGCCGGAAGGAATGGCTACACCTTC. It translates to CASSLAGRNGYTF.

This clone was counted between two and nine times. The V and J genes are TRBV5-1 and TRBJ1-5; D is ambiguous. The V end lost 2 bases, the J end lost 8 bases, and 11 bases lay between the germline ends. The V gene's germline CDR1 is SGHRS and CDR2 YFSETQ. The CDR3 has 13 amino acids. The CDR3 DNA reads as TGCGCCAGCAGCTTTTTCCCTTCGGAGCCCCAGCATTTT. This encodes CASSFFPSEPQHF.

The V call is TRBV2, the J call TRBJ2-1, with 8 bases matching TRBD2. Germline trimming cut 4 bases from V and 4 bases from J; bases unmatched to any gene: 3. The CDR3 runs to 14 residues. CDR1 and CDR2 from the germline V gene are SNHLY and FYNNEI. CDR3 in DNA: TGTGCCAGCAGTGCTAGCGGGCGGTACAATGAGCAGTTCTTC. Translation gives CASSASGRYNEQFF.

The chain couples TRBV9 to TRBJ1-2; 7 nucleotides match TRBD1. The germline V gene encodes CDR1 SGDLS and CDR2 YYNGEE. The CDR3 covers 14 residues. The ends lost 3 bases at V and 5 bases at J; junction bases unmatched: 7. The chain's CDR3 is CASSADRADYGYTF. DNA of the CDR3: TGTGCCAGCAGCGCAGACAGGGCTGATTATGGCTACACCTTC.

The V call is TRBV5-5, the J call TRBJ2-7; 7 nucleotides agree with TRBD2. After removal of 4 bases from V and 3 bases from J, the junction contained 13 bases not matched to a gene. There are 16 residues in the CDR3. Germline CDR1 SGHKS, CDR2 YYEKEE (reference sequence). CDR3 coding DNA: TGTGCCAGCAGCCGGGGGGTAGAGTTGGGAGGCTACGAGCAGTACTTC. It encodes CASSRGVELGGYEQYF.

The chain combines TRBV30 with TRBJ1-2; D may be TRBD1 (5 bases). Germline V lookup: CDR1 GTSNPN, CDR2 SVGIG (reference sequence). The CDR3 runs 15 residues. V lost 3 bases, J lost 6 bases, and 20 bases lay in between. The CDR3 bases are TGTGCCTGGAGCGCCAACAGGCTCCTATCGAATGGCTACACCTTC. This translates into CAWSANRLLSNGYTF.

This clone has a count of ten or more. J is TRBJ2-7 and V is TRBV14, with a weak D call TRBD1 (5 bases). The length of the CDR3 is 14 residues. Germline V gives CDR1 SGHDN, CDR2 FVKESK. V was shortened by 1 base and J by 2 bases, with 9 bases between the two germline ends. The CDR3 here is CASSQVTAPYEQYF. The CDR3 region has the DNA TGTGCCAGCAGCCAAGTGACAGCCCCCTACGAGCAGTACTTC.

This rearrangement joins TRBV30 to TRBJ1-4; 9 bases map to TRBD1. With 2 bases clipped from V and 0 bases from J, the junction kept 1 base outside the gene matches. CDR3 length equals 15 residues. Germline assignment: CDR1 GTSNPN and CDR2 SVGIG (reference sequence). The DNA for the CDR3 is TGTGCCTGGAGTAGACAGGGGGCAACTAATGAAAAACTGTTTTTT. Translated: CAWSRQGATNEKLFF.

The V and J genes are TRBV7-9 and TRBJ2-1; 7 bases are a match to TRBD1. CDR1 is SEHNR, CDR2 FQNEAQ, per germline (reference sequence). V lost 7 bases to trimming and J lost 9 bases; unmatched junction nucleotides: 15. The CDR3 runs to 15 residues. DNA of the CDR3: TGTGCCAGCACCTCGACGCGACAGGGTGACAGTGAGCAGTTCTTC. Protein: CASTSTRQGDSEQFF.

The chain uses TRBV7-8 and TRBJ2-7; 9 bases line up with TRBD1. The length of the CDR3 is 12 residues. Losses at the gene ends were 5 bases for V and 5 bases for J; bases not matched to a gene: 1. Germline-derived CDR1 and CDR2 are SGHVS and FQNEAQ. The CDR3 is CASSRTGDEQYF. The CDR3 DNA reads as TGTGCCAGCAGCCGGACAGGGGACGAGCAGTACTTC.

The V and J genes are TRBV9 and TRBJ2-1; D is possibly TRBD1 (6 bases). This CDR3 is 12 amino acids long. Germline CDR1 SGDLS, CDR2 YYNGEE. V was clipped by 4 bases and J by 9 bases, with 11 bases between them. The CDR3 protein is CASSRDTREQFF. DNA of the CDR3: TGTGCCAGCAGCCGGGACACCCGTGAGCAGTTCTTC.

V and J are TRBV5-1 and TRBJ2-5, with 12 nucleotides matching TRBD2. The J call is doubtful: the DNA matches TRBJ2-7 better. The CDR3 length is 15 residues. The germline V gene encodes CDR1 SGHRS and CDR2 YFSETQ. CDR3 protein: CASSRTSGGTYEQYF. In DNA, the CDR3 is TGCGCCAGCAGCCGCACTAGCGGGGGGACCTACGAGCAGTACTTC.

This chain's CDR3 is CASSNRDSFSGANVLTF. CDR3 sequence (DNA): TGTGCCAGCTCGAACCGGGACAGTTTCTCTGGGGCCAACGTCCTGACTTTC. V gene TRBV18 combines with J gene TRBJ2-6, with 7 bases identical to TRBD1. The CDR3 length is 17 residues. Germline loops: CDR1 KGHSH, CDR2 LQKENI. Trimming at V came to 6 bases and at J to 0 bases, leaving 8 bases not matched to a gene. The full variable domain, rest sourced from reference TRBV18 and TRBJ2-6, is NAGVMQNPRHLVRRRGQEARLRCSPMKGHSHVYWYRQLPEEGLKFMVYLQKENIIDESGMPKERFSAEFPKEGPSILRIQQVVRGDSAAYFCASSNRDSFSGANVLTFGAGSRLTVL.

The rearrangement uses TRBV10-2 and TRBJ1-4; 8 positions match TRBD1. After removal of 6 bases from V and 3 bases from J, the junction contained 3 bases not matched to a gene. Germline values: CDR1 WSHSY, CDR2 SAAADI. The CDR3 has 14 amino acids. The CDR3 sequence is CASRKTGANEKLFF. CDR3 in DNA: TGCGCCAGCAGAAAGACAGGGGCTAATGAAAAACTGTTTTTT.

The chain combines TRBV6-1 with TRBJ2-7; 9 bases map to TRBD1. The V gene end was trimmed by 5 bases and the J gene end by 3 bases; junction bases not matched to a gene: 5. Germline CDR1 MNHNS, CDR2 SASEGT. This CDR3 is built from 14 residues. Written as DNA, the CDR3 is TGTGCCAGCAGTCGGGACAGGGACCTCTACGAGCAGTACTTC. Translation: CASSRDRDLYEQYF.

The sample holds a few counts of this clone. The V gene is TRBV7-9, the J gene TRBJ1-3; 9 bases agree with TRBD1. This CDR3 has 13 residues. Germline V lookup: CDR1 SEHNR, CDR2 FQNEAQ (reference sequence). V lost 11 bases and J lost 0; bases outside the gene matches: 2. CDR3 sequence: CAGTGSSGNTIYF. Here the CDR3 DNA reads TGTGCCGGGACAGGGAGCTCTGGAAACACCATATATTTT.